This T cell receptor beta chain was sequenced during a study of memory CD4+ T cells and cytomegalovirus serostatus. The table came from immunoSEQ multiplex PCR; TCRdb's copy has only in-frame clones and leaves some out. Of some 87,000 clones listed, about 80% were seen once; the top ten hold about 4%. From germline, CDR1 is SEHNR and CDR2 FQNEAQ (reference sequence). V shed 2 bases and J shed 6 bases, with 15 bases lying between them. The CDR3 length is 15 residues. Single viable CD3+CD4+CD8-CD45RO+ cells were sorted as the memory CD4+ T cells. This clonotype was sampled from an adult in good health and CMV-seropositive. The sample was memory CD4+ T cells from blood. The chain recombines TRBV7-9 with TRBJ2-3, with D possibly TRBD2 on 5 matching bases. CDR3 protein: CASSLSSSVGDTQYF. The CDR3 nucleotides are TGTGCCAGCAGCTTAAGTAGTAGCGTGGGGGATACGCAGTATTTT.